This TCR beta chain stems from a study of T-cell memory formation after mild COVID-19. The V gene lost 5 bases and the J gene lost 6 bases, with 11 bases spanning the gap. CDR3 length: 12 residues. MiXCR, applied by TCRdb to the 5' RACE reads, yields one record per CDR3 protein. The sample has a few hundred thousand distinct CDR3 sequences; 20% to 25% are singletons. Sequenced: PBMCs or a T cell subset sorted from them (not recorded which). This chain joins TRBV12-3 or TRBV12-4 and TRBJ2-7, with D unclear. This clonotype was obtained from an adult woman who had mild COVID-19 (a few samples of this study predate the infection). Cell type and time point are not known. Here the CDR3 reads CASSQIPGEQYF. The CDR3 DNA sequence: TGTGCCAGCAGTCAAATCCCCGGCGAGCAGTACTTC.